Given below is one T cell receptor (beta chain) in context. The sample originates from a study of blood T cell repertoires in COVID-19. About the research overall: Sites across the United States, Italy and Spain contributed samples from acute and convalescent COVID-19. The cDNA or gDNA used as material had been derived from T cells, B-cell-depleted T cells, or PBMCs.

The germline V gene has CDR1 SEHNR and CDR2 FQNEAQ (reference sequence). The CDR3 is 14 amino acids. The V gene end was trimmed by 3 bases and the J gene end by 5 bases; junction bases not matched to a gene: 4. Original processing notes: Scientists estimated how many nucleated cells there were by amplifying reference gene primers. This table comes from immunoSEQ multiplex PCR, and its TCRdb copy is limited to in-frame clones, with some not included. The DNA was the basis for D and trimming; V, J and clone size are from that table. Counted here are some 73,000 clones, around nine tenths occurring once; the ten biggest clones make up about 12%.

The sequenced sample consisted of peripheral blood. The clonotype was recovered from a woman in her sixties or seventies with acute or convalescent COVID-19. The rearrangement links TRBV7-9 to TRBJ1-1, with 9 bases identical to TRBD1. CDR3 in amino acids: CASSFRTGVTEAFF. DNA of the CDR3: TGTGCCAGCAGCTTCAGGACAGGGGTGACTGAAGCTTTCTTT.